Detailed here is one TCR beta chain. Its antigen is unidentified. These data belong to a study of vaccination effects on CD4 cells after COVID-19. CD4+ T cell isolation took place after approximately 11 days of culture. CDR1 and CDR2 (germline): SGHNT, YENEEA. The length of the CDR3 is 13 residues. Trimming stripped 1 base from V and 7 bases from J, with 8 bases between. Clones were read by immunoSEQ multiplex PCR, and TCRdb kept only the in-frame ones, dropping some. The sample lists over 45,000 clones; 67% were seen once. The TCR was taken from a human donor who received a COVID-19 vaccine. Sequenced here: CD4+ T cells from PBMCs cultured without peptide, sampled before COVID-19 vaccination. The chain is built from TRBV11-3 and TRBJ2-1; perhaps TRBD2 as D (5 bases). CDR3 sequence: CASSLGTGNEQFF. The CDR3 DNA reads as TGTGCCAGCAGCTTAGGTACGGGGAATGAGCAGTTCTTC.